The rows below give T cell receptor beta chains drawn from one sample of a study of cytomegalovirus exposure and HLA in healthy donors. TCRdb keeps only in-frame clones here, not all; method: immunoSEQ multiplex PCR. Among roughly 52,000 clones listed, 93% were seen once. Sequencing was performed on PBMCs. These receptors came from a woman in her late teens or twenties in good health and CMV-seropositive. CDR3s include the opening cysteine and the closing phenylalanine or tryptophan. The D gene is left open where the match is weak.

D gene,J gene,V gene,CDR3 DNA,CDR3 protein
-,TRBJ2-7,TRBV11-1,TGTGCCAGCAGCCCGAATGGGGGGAGTGAGCAGTACTTC,CASSPNGGSEQYF
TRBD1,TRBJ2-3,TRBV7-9,TGTGCCAGCAGCTTAGGAGCAGGGGGCCAGTTCAGCACAGATACGCAGTATTTT,CASSLGAGGQFSTDTQYF
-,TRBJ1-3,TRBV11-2,TGTGCCAGCCGGGAGGGAAGCGGTGGAAACACCATATATTTT,CASREGSGGNTIYF
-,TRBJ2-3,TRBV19,TGTGCCAGTAGTCTGGTCCCAGGGCCCACAGATACGCAGTATTTT,CASSLVPGPTDTQYF
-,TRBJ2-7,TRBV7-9,TGTGCCAGCAGCCCGGGAATCTCCTACGAGCAGTACTTC,CASSPGISYEQYF
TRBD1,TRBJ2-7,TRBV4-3,TGCGCCAGCAGCCAAACAGGGGGAGGAGGATCCTACGAGCAGTACTTC,CASSQTGGGGSYEQYF
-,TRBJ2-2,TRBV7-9,TGTGCCAGCAGCTTAATCCTCGACACCGGGGAGCTGTTTTTT,CASSLILDTGELFF
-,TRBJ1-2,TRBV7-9,TGTGCCAGCAGCTTAGGTCCTAGGGGCTACTATGGCTACACCTTC,CASSLGPRGYYGYTF
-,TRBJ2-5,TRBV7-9,TGTGCCAGCAGCTCCGCGTCCGCCGGGACCCAGTACTTC,CASSSASAGTQYF
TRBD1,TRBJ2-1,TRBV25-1,TGTGCCAGCAGTGACCCCAGACAGGGCTCCTACAATGAGCAGTTCTTC,CASSDPRQGSYNEQFF
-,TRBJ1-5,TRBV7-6,TGTGCCAGCAGCTTATTCATCGGTCAAACCCGGGATTATAGCAATCAGCCCCAGCATTTT,CASSLFIGQTRDYSNQPQHF
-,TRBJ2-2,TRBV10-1,TGCGCCAGCAGTGATAGGGTCGGTACAGGTTCCACCGGGGAGCTGTTTTTT,CASSDRVGTGSTGELFF
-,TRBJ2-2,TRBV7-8,TGTGCCAGCAGTCCGACTGTAACCGGGGAGCTGTTTTTT,CASSPTVTGELFF
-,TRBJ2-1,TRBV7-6,TGTGCCAGCAGCTTTAGCCTTTACAATGAGCAGTTCTTC,CASSFSLYNEQFF
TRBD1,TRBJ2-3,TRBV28,TGTGCCAGCAGTTCCCCCAGGGGGCCCGGCACAGATACGCAGTATTTT,CASSSPRGPGTDTQYF
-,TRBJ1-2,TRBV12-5,TGTGCTAGTGCCTATCGGGGGGGGAGGTTCCCTTTTTTGAGTGGCTACACCTTC,CASAYRGGRFPFLSGYTF
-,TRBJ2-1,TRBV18,TGTGCCAGCTCACCGGGGCAGGGCCCCAATGAGCAGTTCTTC,CASSPGQGPNEQFF
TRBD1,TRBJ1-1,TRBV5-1,TGCGCCAGCAGCGGCGACAGGGGGACTGAAGCTTTCTTT,CASSGDRGTEAFF
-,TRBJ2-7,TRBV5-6,TGTGCCAGCAGCTTGGGCCTAGGCGAGCAGTACTTC,CASSLGLGEQYF
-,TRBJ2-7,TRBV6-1,TGTGCCAGCAGTGAAGGTCCGGCAGCGATACCTTACGAGCAGTACTTC,CASSEGPAAIPYEQYF
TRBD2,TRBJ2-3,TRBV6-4,TGTGCCAGCAGTGACTCGGGTAGCGGGGGGCCAGATACGCAGTATTTT,CASSDSGSGGPDTQYF
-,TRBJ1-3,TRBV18,TGTGCCAGCTCACCAGAGGCAGTCTCTGGAAACACCATATATTTT,CASSPEAVSGNTIYF